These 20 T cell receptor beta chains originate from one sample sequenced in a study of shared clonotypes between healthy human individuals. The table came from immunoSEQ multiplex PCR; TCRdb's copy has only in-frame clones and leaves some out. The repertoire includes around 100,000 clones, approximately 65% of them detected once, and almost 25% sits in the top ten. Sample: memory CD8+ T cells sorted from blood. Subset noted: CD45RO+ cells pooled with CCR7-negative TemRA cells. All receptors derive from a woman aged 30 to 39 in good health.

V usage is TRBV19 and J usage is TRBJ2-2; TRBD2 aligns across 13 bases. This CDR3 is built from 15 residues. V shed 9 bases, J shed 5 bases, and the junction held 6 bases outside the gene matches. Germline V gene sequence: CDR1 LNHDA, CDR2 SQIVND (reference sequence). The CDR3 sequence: CASRTSGSRTGELFF. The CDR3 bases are TGTGCCAGCAGGACTAGCGGGAGTCGAACCGGGGAGCTGTTTTTT.

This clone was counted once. CDR3 nucleotide sequence: TGTGCCAGCAGCTTTATCCGGGGACAGGGGAACACTGAAGCTTTCTTT. It specifies CASSFIRGQGNTEAFF. The chain joins TRBV11-2 to TRBJ1-1; 9 bases fit TRBD1. With V trimmed by 3 bases and J by 1 base, 6 bases remained unmatched. The germline CDR1 and CDR2 sequences are SGHAT and FQNNGV. The CDR3 is 16 residues long.

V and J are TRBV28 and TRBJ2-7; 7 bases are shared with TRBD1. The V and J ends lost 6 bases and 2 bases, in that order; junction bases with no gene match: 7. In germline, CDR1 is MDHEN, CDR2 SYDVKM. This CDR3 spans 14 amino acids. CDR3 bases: TGTGCCAGCAGCAAGGGGGACAGCACCTACGAGCAGTACTTC. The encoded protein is CASSKGDSTYEQYF. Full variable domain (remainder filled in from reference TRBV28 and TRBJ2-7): DVKVTQSSRYLVKRTGEKVFLECVQDMDHENMFWYRQDPGLGLRLIYFSYDVKMKEKGDIPEGYSVSREKKERFSLILESASTNQTSMYLCASSKGDSTYEQYFGPGTRLTVT.

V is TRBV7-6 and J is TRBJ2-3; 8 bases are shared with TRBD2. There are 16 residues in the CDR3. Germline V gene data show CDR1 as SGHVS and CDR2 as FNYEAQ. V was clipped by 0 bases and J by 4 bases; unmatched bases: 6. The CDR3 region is CASSLAGLGRSDTQYF. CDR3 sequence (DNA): TGTGCCAGCAGCTTAGCGGGACTAGGACGATCAGATACGCAGTATTTT.

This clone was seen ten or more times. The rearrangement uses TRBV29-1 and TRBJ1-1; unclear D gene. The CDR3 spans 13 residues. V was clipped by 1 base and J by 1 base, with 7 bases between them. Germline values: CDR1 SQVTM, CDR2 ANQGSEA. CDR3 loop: CSVEVVENTEAFF. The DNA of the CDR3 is TGCAGCGTTGAAGTTGTTGAGAACACTGAAGCTTTCTTT.

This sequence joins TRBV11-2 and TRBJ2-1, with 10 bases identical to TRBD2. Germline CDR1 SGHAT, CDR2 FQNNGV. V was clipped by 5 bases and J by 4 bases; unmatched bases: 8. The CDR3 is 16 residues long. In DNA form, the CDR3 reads TGTGCCAGCAGCCTGACCGGACTAGCGGTTTACAATGAGCAGTTCTTC. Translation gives CASSLTGLAVYNEQFF. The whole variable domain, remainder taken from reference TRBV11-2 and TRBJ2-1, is EAGVAQSPRYKIIEKRQSVAFWCNPISGHATLYWYQQILGQGPKLLIQFQNNGVVDDSQLPKDRFSAERLKGVDSTLKIQPAKLEDSAVYLCASSLTGLAVYNEQFFGPGTRLTVL.

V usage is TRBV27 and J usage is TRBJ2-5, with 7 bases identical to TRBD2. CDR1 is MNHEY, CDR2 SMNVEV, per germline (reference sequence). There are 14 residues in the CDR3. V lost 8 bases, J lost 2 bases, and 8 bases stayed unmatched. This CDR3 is CASSGGRSQETQYF. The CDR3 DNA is TGTGCCAGCTCGGGGGGAAGGAGTCAAGAGACCCAGTACTTC.

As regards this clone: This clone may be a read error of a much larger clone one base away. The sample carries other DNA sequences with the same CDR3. The CDR3 DNA reads TGTGCCAGCAGTTCGTATGGAGAGCGGGAGGACACAGATACGCAGTATTTT. Its protein product is CASSSYGEREDTDTQYF. The genes are TRBV28 and TRBJ2-3; TRBD2 matches 9 bases. Unmatched junction bases numbered 10, after V lost 4 bases and J lost 2 bases. Germline V lookup: CDR1 MDHEN, CDR2 SYDVKM. The CDR3 is 17 amino acids.

CDR3 sequence (DNA): TGTGCCACCACGGACAACCACCAAGAGACCCAGTACTTC. It yields the protein CATTDNHQETQYF. The rearrangement joins TRBV28 to TRBJ2-5, with D possibly matching TRBD1 (5 bases). Trimming took off 10 bases at V and 0 bases at J, with 12 bases between the two ends. This CDR3 region has 13 residues. Germline values: CDR1 MDHEN, CDR2 SYDVKM.

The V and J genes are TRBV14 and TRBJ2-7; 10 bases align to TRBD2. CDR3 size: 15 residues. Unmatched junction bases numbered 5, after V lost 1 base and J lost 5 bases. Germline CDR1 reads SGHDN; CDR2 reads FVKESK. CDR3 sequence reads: CASSQVLAGVHEQYF. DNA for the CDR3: TGTGCCAGCAGCCAAGTCCTAGCGGGAGTCCACGAGCAGTACTTC. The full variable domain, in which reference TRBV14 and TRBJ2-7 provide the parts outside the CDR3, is EAGVTQFPSHSVIEKGQTVTLRCDPISGHDNLYWYRRVMGKEIKFLLHFVKESKQDESGMPNNRFLAERTGGTYSTLKVQPAELEDSGVYFCASSQVLAGVHEQYFGPGTRLTVT.

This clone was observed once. This CDR3 reads CASSLGAGLGYEQYF. The CDR3 nucleotides are TGTGCCAGCAGCCTAGGGGCGGGATTGGGCTACGAGCAGTACTTC. The V and J genes are TRBV28 and TRBJ2-7, with a possible D match to TRBD2 (6 bases). The germline V gene encodes CDR1 MDHEN and CDR2 SYDVKM. The V and J ends lost 6 bases and 3 bases respectively, with 18 bases between them. The CDR3 is 15 residues long.

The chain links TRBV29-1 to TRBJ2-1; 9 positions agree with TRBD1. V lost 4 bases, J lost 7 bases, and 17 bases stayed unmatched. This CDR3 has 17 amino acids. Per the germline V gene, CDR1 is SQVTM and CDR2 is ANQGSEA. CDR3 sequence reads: CSVVGRVYRGLRNEQFF. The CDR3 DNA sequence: TGCAGCGTTGTGGGGAGAGTGTACAGGGGGCTAAGAAATGAGCAGTTCTTC.

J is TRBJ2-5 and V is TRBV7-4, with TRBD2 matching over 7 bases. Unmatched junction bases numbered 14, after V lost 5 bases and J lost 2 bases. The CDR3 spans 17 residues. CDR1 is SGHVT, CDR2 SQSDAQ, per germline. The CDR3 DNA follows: TGTGCCAGCAGCCCCCCCCCAGGCGGGAGATGGCAAGAGACCCAGTACTTC. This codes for CASSPPPGGRWQETQYF.

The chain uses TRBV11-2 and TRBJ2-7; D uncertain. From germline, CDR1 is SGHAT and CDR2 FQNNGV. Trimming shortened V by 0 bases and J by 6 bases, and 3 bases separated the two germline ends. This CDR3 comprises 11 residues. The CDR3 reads CASSLESEQYF. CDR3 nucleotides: TGTGCCAGCAGCTTAGAGTCCGAGCAGTACTTC.

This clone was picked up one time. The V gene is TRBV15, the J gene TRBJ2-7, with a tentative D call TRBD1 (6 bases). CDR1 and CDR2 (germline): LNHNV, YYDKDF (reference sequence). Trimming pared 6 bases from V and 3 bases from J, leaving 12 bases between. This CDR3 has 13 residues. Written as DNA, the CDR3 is TGTGCCACCAGTGGGACACCCGGCTACGAGCAGTACTTC. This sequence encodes CATSGTPGYEQYF.

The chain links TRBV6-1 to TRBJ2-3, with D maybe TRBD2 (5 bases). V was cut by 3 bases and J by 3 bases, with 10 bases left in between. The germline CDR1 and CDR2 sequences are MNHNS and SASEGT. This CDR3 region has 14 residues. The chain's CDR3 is CASSDYRETDTQYF. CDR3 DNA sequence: TGTGCCAGCAGTGACTACCGGGAAACAGATACGCAGTATTTT.

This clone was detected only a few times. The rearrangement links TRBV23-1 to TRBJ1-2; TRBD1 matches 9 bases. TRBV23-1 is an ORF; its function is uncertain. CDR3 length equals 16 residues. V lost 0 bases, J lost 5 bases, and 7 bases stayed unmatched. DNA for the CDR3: TGCGCCAGCAGTCAATCCAACAGGGGGCGCGAGTATGGCTACACCTTC. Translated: CASSQSNRGREYGYTF.

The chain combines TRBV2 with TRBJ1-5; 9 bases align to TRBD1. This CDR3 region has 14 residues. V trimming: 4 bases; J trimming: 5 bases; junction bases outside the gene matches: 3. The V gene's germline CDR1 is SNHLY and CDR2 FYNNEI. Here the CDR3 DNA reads TGTGCCAGCAGTGGCGGGACAGGGTATCAGCCCCAGCATTTT. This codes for CASSGGTGYQPQHF.

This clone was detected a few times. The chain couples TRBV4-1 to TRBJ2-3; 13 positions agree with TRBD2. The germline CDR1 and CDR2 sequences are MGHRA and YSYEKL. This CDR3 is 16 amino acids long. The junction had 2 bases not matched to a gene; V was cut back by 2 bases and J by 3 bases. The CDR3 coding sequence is TGCGCCAGCAGCCAATTACTAGCGGGAGGGACAGATACGCAGTATTTT. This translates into CASSQLLAGGTDTQYF.

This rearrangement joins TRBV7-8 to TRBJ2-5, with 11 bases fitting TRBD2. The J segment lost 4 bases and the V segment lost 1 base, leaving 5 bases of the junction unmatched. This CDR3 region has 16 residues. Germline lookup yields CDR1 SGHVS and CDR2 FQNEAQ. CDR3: CASSLVTSGSGETQYF. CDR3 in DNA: TGTGCCAGCAGCTTAGTTACTAGCGGGAGTGGAGAGACCCAGTACTTC.